These T cell receptor beta chains were read from a single sample in a study of shared clonotypes between healthy human individuals. Sequencing was performed with immunoSEQ multiplex PCR; in TCRdb, only in-frame clones are kept and a portion is missing. The data contain some 2,000,000 clones, approximately 95% of them seen just once; the ten biggest clones take up over 0.1%. The sequenced sample was naive CD4+ T cells sorted from blood. The receptors derive from a man between 18 and 35 years old in good health. Both conserved end residues are part of each CDR3. A D gene is named only where the DNA matches it firmly. Not every row has a clone size; where given, it reads once, few, many or a size class.

TRBJ1-2,once,NA,TRBV7-6,TGTGCCAGCAGCTTAGATGGTGGCGGCTACACCTTC,CASSLDGGGYTF
TRBJ1-1,NA,NA,TRBV19,TGTGCCAGTAGATTCGTTGGGGTAGGCACTGAAGCTTTCTTT,CASRFVGVGTEAFF
TRBJ1-6,NA,NA,TRBV11-2,TGTGCCAGCAGCTTTCGAGAATCACCCCTCCACTTT,CASSFRESPLHF
TRBJ2-7,NA,NA,TRBV30,TGTGCCTGGAACCCCTCCCGGACAGTTAGCTCCTACGAGCAGTACTTC,CAWNPSRTVSSYEQYF
TRBJ2-3,NA,TRBD1,TRBV15,TGTGCCACCAGCAGAACCCGGGACAGGGGTCTTTCTAGCACAGATACGCAGTATTTT,CATSRTRDRGLSSTDTQYF
TRBJ2-3,NA,NA,TRBV11-2,TGTGCCAGCAGCTTAGTCACAGATACGCAGTATTTT,CASSLVTDTQYF
TRBJ2-7,NA,TRBD1,TRBV28,TGTGCCAGCAGGACAGGGGGGTCCTACGAGCAGTACTTC,CASRTGGSYEQYF
TRBJ2-5,NA,NA,TRBV30,TGTGCCTGGGAGGAAGGGCGGTCCAAGGAGGGAGAGGGGCAAGAGACCCAGTACTTC,CAWEEGRSKEGEGQETQYF
TRBJ2-7,NA,TRBD1,TRBV28,TGTGCCAGCAGTTTATGGGGACAGGGAGGATACGAGCAGTACTTC,CASSLWGQGGYEQYF
TRBJ2-7,NA,NA,TRBV2,TGTGCCAGCAGTGAGGGGTTCTACGAGCAGTACTTC,CASSEGFYEQYF
TRBJ1-2,NA,NA,TRBV7-2,TGTGCCAGCAGCTTTTTAGCAGTGTCAAACTATGGCTACACCTTC,CASSFLAVSNYGYTF
TRBJ2-7,NA,NA,TRBV30,TGTGCAGGAGCAGGGGCTACCTACGAGCAGTACTTC,CAGAGATYEQYF
TRBJ1-2,NA,NA,TRBV2,TGTGCCAGCAAACAAAACAGGGACCCTAACTATGGCTACACCTTC,CASKQNRDPNYGYTF
TRBJ2-7,NA,NA,TRBV10-3,TGTGCCATCATGGCAGGGTCCGACGAGCAGTACTTC,CAIMAGSDEQYF
TRBJ1-5,NA,NA,TRBV10-1,TGCGCCAGCAGTGAGTCTAAGGGAAGCAATCAGCCCCAGCATTTT,CASSESKGSNQPQHF
TRBJ2-3,NA,NA,TRBV18,TGTGCCAGCTCGCCCCGAGTGGATACGCAGTATTTT,CASSPRVDTQYF
TRBJ1-2,few,NA,TRBV10-1,TGCGCCAGCAGCCCCGGGAGCAACTATGGCTACACCTTC,CASSPGSNYGYTF
TRBJ1-5,NA,NA,TRBV27,TGTGCCAGCAGTCCTTCAAGGGTTGGCAATCAGCCCCAGCATTTT,CASSPSRVGNQPQHF
TRBJ2-3,NA,NA,TRBV7-2,TGTGCCAGCAGCTTAAGGGGACGGGGAACCACAGATACGCAGTATTTT,CASSLRGRGTTDTQYF
TRBJ1-2,NA,NA,TRBV6-1,TGTGCCAGCAGTCCAGACAGAAACTATGGCTACACCTTC,CASSPDRNYGYTF
TRBJ1-6,NA,NA,TRBV5-5,TGTGCCAGCAGCTTAGGGGATGGATGGTCACCCCTCCACTTT,CASSLGDGWSPLHF
TRBJ2-1,NA,TRBD1,TRBV6-5,TGTGCCAGCAGCAAGGGAAGTGGGACAGAAAAGTTCTTC,CASSKGSGTEKFF
TRBJ2-5,once,TRBD1,TRBV7-9,TGTGCCAGCAGCTACCCAGGGGGCTTGGAGACCCAGTACTTC,CASSYPGGLETQYF
TRBJ1-5,NA,TRBD1,TRBV4-3,TGCGCCAGCAGCCAAGAGACAGGGGGGAATCAGCCCCAGCATTTT,CASSQETGGNQPQHF
TRBJ1-1,NA,NA,TRBV18,TGTGCCAGCTCACCCCGCAGGGGAGGAACGCCTGAAGCTTTCTTT,CASSPRRGGTPEAFF
TRBJ1-6,NA,NA,TRBV5-6,TGTGCCAGCAGCTTGTACGGGCCGAACTATAATTCACCCCTCCACTTT,CASSLYGPNYNSPLHF
TRBJ2-7,NA,TRBD1,TRBV7-2,TGTGCCAGCAGCTTAAGGACAGGTCGCGAGCAGTACTTC,CASSLRTGREQYF
TRBJ1-2,NA,NA,TRBV28,TGTGCCAGCAGTCCGGTTAACAGGGTATCTGGCTACACCTTC,CASSPVNRVSGYTF
TRBJ2-5,NA,TRBD2,TRBV27,TGTGCCAGCAGAGAAAGCGGGAGAGGGGAGACCCAGTACTTC,CASRESGRGETQYF